The clone carrying this T cell receptor (beta chain) was seen many times. Its antigen is currently unknown. The sample is drawn from a study of response to subunit inactivated influenza vaccine. Whole-study findings and limits: The authors put forward the suggestion that each seasonal influenza vaccination may bring in only a limited number of new T cells.

MiXCR, applied by TCRdb to the RT-PCR reads, yields one record per CDR3 protein. The table records about 700,000 distinct CDR3 sequences, less than 15% of them present only once. This receptor was obtained from a man between 45 and 60 years old who received an inactivated influenza vaccine. The starting material was PBMCs from blood, obtained around 15 days before vaccination.

In DNA form, the CDR3 reads TGCGCCAGCAGGGTGACGGCTTCCTCCTACGAGCAGTACTTC. As protein: CASRVTASSYEQYF. J is TRBJ2-7 and V is TRBV4-1, with no clear D. This CDR3 comprises 14 residues. Germline CDR1 MGHRA, CDR2 YSYEKL. Deletions cut 6 bases from V and 0 bases from J, with 12 bases between.